The 21 T cell receptor beta chains below come from one sample, sequenced in a study of shared T cell receptors in the human thymus. Some clones are missing from TCRdb's copy, which holds only in-frame ones; the method was immunoSEQ multiplex PCR. Of 500,000 to 850,000 clones in the sample, 80% to 90% were seen once. The sample was also linked to a second study, of human thymus T cells.

The specimen was thymocytes. Every receptor here comes from a boy younger than two with a congenital heart defect.

The V gene is TRBV9, the J gene TRBJ2-1, with D perhaps TRBD1 (5 bases). The CDR3 has 15 amino acids. Deletions cut 3 bases from V and 0 bases from J, with 10 bases between. Germline loops: CDR1 SGDLS, CDR2 YYNGEE. The CDR3 is CASSADSFSYNEQFF. CDR3 DNA sequence: TGTGCCAGCAGCGCAGACAGTTTCTCCTACAATGAGCAGTTCTTC.

V is TRBV13 and J is TRBJ2-7; possibly TRBD2 for D (5 bases). CDR1 and CDR2 (germline): PRHDT, FYEKMQ (reference sequence). The CDR3 has 18 residues. V was trimmed by 3 bases and J by 3 bases, leaving 24 bases between them. The CDR3 DNA reads TGTGCCAGCAGCTTGAGCGTAAGGGAAAGGCGGGCGCACTACGAGCAGTACTTC. As protein: CASSLSVRERRAHYEQYF.

This clone has only a few counts. The CDR3 region has the DNA TGTGCCAGCAGTTTAAGGGGTACGACAGACCTATCCCGAAAGGATGGCTACACCTTC. Translation gives CASSLRGTTDLSRKDGYTF. The V gene is TRBV27, the J gene TRBJ1-2; tentatively, D is TRBD1 (5 bases). Germline loops: CDR1 MNHEY, CDR2 SMNVEV (reference sequence). This CDR3 region has 19 residues. V gave up 2 bases and J gave up 6 bases, with 28 bases separating them.

CDR3 protein: CASGLVKDRGRRMSPFF. CDR3 bases: TGTGCTAGTGGTTTGGTAAAGGACAGGGGGCGTCGGATGAGCCCGTTCTTC. This rearrangement joins TRBV12-5 to TRBJ2-1, with TRBD1 matching over 11 bases. This CDR3 is built from 17 residues. Germline V gives CDR1 LGHNT, CDR2 FRNRAP. Trimming at V came to 0 bases and at J to 15 bases, leaving 16 bases not matched to a gene.

CDR3 sequence reads: CASSHNLHRGLAGITNTGELFF. As DNA, the CDR3 is TGTGCCAGCAGCCACAACCTTCACCGCGGACTAGCGGGGATCACCAACACCGGGGAGCTGTTTTTT. V is TRBV4-2 and J is TRBJ2-2; 12 nucleotides align to TRBD2. The V gene's germline CDR1 is LGHNA and CDR2 YNFKEQ. V dropped 3 bases and J dropped 2; count of bases not matched to a gene: 19. CDR3 length: 22 residues.

V and J are TRBV25-1 and TRBJ2-3, with D possibly being TRBD2 (6 bases). CDR1 and CDR2 from the germline V gene are MGHDK and SYGVNS. This CDR3 region has 15 residues. Trimming left V 6 bases short and J 2 bases short, with 15 bases between. The CDR3 protein is CASSASQRATDTQYF. The CDR3 DNA reads TGTGCCAGCAGCGCGTCCCAGCGGGCCACAGATACGCAGTATTTT.

The chain uses TRBV5-4 and TRBJ2-3; TRBD2 matches 8 bases. CDR1 SGHNT and CDR2 YYREEE come from the germline V gene (reference sequence). CDR3 size: 16 residues. The junction had 7 bases not matched to a gene; V was cut back by 3 bases and J by 1 base. In nucleotides, the CDR3 is TGTGCCAGCAGCTCGAGACCGGGACTAGGCACAGATACGCAGTATTTT. Its translation: CASSSRPGLGTDTQYF.

The V call is TRBV28, the J call TRBJ1-6; D gene unclear. From germline, CDR1 is MDHEN and CDR2 SYDVKM. This CDR3 has 14 residues. Trimming removed 5 bases from V and 10 bases from J, with 15 bases in between. The CDR3 reads CASSPPGGRSPLHF. The CDR3 DNA reads as TGTGCCAGCAGTCCCCCGGGTGGAAGATCACCCCTCCACTTT. Combining the CDR3 with reference TRBV28 and TRBJ1-6 gives the whole variable domain DVKVTQSSRYLVKRTGEKVFLECVQDMDHENMFWYRQDPGLGLRLIYFSYDVKMKEKGDIPEGYSVSREKKERFSLILESASTNQTSMYLCASSPPGGRSPLHFGNGTRLTVT.

The J gene is TRBJ1-4, the V gene TRBV7-9, with D possibly being TRBD1 (5 bases). Trimming removed 5 bases at V and 3 bases at J, with 13 bases between. CDR1 and CDR2 (germline): SEHNR, FQNEAQ (reference sequence). The CDR3 has 15 amino acids. The CDR3 nucleotides read TGTGCCAGCAGCCCATGGAGGGGATCTAATGAAAAACTGTTTTTT. This gives the protein CASSPWRGSNEKLFF.

V gene TRBV4-1 combines with J gene TRBJ1-6, with 12 bases that match TRBD1. The CDR3 runs 19 residues. Per the germline V gene, CDR1 is MGHRA and CDR2 is YSYEKL. V was pared by 1 base and J by 9 bases, with 13 bases of the junction left unmatched. The CDR3 spells CASSQAWDRGHGKASPLHF. The CDR3 DNA sequence: TGCGCCAGCAGCCAAGCGTGGGACAGGGGGCATGGGAAGGCTTCACCCCTCCACTTT.

The chain is built from TRBV5-1 and TRBJ2-1, with 7 bases fitting TRBD2. The CDR3 has 14 residues. The germline V gene has CDR1 SGHRS and CDR2 YFSETQ. V dropped 3 bases and J dropped 3; count of bases not matched to a gene: 3. The CDR3 DNA reads TGCGCCAGCAGCTACCGGGACTACTACAATGAGCAGTTCTTC. Protein sequence: CASSYRDYYNEQFF.

This chain joins TRBV19 and TRBJ2-3; the D gene is possibly TRBD2 (5 bases). V lost 3 bases to trimming and J lost 3 bases, with 10 bases between them. The CDR3 has 14 residues. The germline V gene has CDR1 LNHDA and CDR2 SQIVND (reference sequence). CDR3 sequence reads: CASSMVRRTDTQYF. The DNA for the CDR3 is TGTGCCAGTAGTATGGTTCGGAGGACAGATACGCAGTATTTT.

The chain uses TRBV4-3 and TRBJ2-5; tentatively, D is TRBD2 (5 bases). V dropped 0 bases and J dropped 4 bases, with 24 bases sitting between them. Looked up from germline, CDR1 is LGHNA and CDR2 is YSLEER. The CDR3 length is 19 residues. In DNA, the CDR3 is TGCGCCAGCAGCCAAGAGTTCTACCGGGCCCAACTTGGGAGAGAGACCCAGTACTTC. This encodes CASSQEFYRAQLGRETQYF.

The chain uses TRBV4-1 and TRBJ2-1; TRBD2 matches at 8 bases. The CDR3 loop spans 19 amino acids. V dropped 0 bases and J dropped 1; count of bases not matched to a gene: 11. Germline lookup yields CDR1 MGHRA and CDR2 YSYEKL. CDR3 residues: CASSQDGRSSGFSYNEQFF. The DNA for the CDR3 is TGCGCCAGCAGCCAAGATGGTAGGTCTAGCGGGTTTTCCTACAATGAGCAGTTCTTC.

The CDR3 sequence: CASSPAGLGNYEQYF. The CDR3 DNA reads TGCGCCAGCAGCCCTGCGGGACTAGGGAACTACGAGCAGTACTTC. The V call is TRBV4-1, the J call TRBJ2-7; TRBD2 aligns across 8 bases. The CDR3 loop spans 15 amino acids. V gave up 4 bases and J gave up 3 bases; unmatched junction bases: 8. Germline CDR1 and CDR2: MGHRA and YSYEKL.

This clone was seen a few times. The gene calls are TRBV27 and TRBJ1-6; D remains ambiguous. The CDR3 is 15 amino acids. Germline CDR1 is MNHEY and CDR2 is SMNVEV (reference sequence). V was pared by 8 bases and J by 6 bases, with 17 bases between. The CDR3 reads CASAHVPAGNSPLHF. Here the CDR3 DNA reads TGTGCCAGCGCCCATGTTCCAGCGGGTAATTCACCCCTCCACTTT.

This rearrangement joins TRBV28 to TRBJ1-6; D is possibly TRBD1 (5 bases). The CDR3 extends over 14 amino acids. The V and J ends lost 5 bases and 8 bases respectively, with 13 bases between them. Per germline, CDR1 MDHEN and CDR2 SYDVKM. CDR3 sequence reads: CASSAQDSDSPLHF. Written as DNA, the CDR3 is TGTGCCAGCAGTGCACAGGATTCCGATTCACCCCTCCACTTT.

V gene TRBV18 combines with J gene TRBJ1-5, with no clear D. CDR3 length: 15 residues. V shed 3 bases and J shed 5 bases, with 14 bases lying between them. CDR1 is KGHSH and CDR2 is LQKENI in the germline V gene. The CDR3 sequence is CASSPWLQFDQPQHF. The CDR3 DNA is TGTGCCAGCTCACCTTGGTTACAGTTCGATCAGCCCCAGCATTTT.

This chain joins TRBV4-3 and TRBJ2-7; D call uncertain. There are 14 residues in the CDR3. The V and J ends lost 1 base and 0 bases respectively, with 7 bases between them. Germline V gene sequence: CDR1 LGHNA, CDR2 YSLEER. CDR3 coding DNA: TGCGCCAGCAGCCAAGGACTCAGCTCCTACGAGCAGTACTTC. Amino acid sequence: CASSQGLSSYEQYF.

The chain joins TRBV28 to TRBJ2-7; 9 nucleotides match TRBD1. With 7 bases clipped from V and 2 bases from J, the junction kept 6 bases outside the gene matches. The CDR3 contains 14 residues. Germline V gives CDR1 MDHEN, CDR2 SYDVKM. This CDR3 reads CASTLDRGPYEQYF. The CDR3 DNA reads as TGTGCCAGCACCCTGGACAGGGGTCCCTACGAGCAGTACTTC.

The chain carries TRBV6-5 and TRBJ2-7, with D unclear. Germline V gene sequence: CDR1 MNHEY, CDR2 SVGAGI. CDR3 length: 12 amino acids. Trimming took off 6 bases at V and 1 base at J, with 7 bases between the two ends. The DNA of the CDR3 is TGTGCCAGCAGCCACATTTCCTACGAGCAGTACTTC. Its protein is CASSHISYEQYF.